The source of this T cell receptor (beta chain) is a study of follicular helper T cells after annual influenza vaccination. Survey level resolution was used for TCRB sequencing. Some clones are missing from TCRdb's copy, which holds only in-frame ones; the method was immunoSEQ multiplex PCR. Of some 30,000 clones in the sample, roughly 80% were seen once. Time point described: 2014-2015 season, pre-vaccination. Sorted blood CD4 subsets were sequenced before and after adults received seasonal inactivated influenza vaccine. Donors with HIV/AIDS, active malignancy, immunomodulators or active illness were excluded. The length of the CDR3 is 14 residues. Germline V gives CDR1 MNHNS, CDR2 SASEGT.

This receptor was taken from an adult who received the influenza vaccine. The sample here was CXCR5+ CD38- circulating T follicular helper cells from blood, taken on the day of influenza vaccination. The subset was: circulating Tfh, non-naive CD4+CXCR5+PD-1+ (ICOS+CD38+ or ICOS-CD38-). J is TRBJ2-5 and V is TRBV6-1; 10 positions agree with TRBD1. Matching the DNA end better, TRBJ2-7 makes the J call doubtful. Written as DNA, the CDR3 is TGTGCCAGCAGTGTCAGACAGGGGGCCCACGAGCAGTACTTC. Translated, it gives CASSVRQGAHEQYF.